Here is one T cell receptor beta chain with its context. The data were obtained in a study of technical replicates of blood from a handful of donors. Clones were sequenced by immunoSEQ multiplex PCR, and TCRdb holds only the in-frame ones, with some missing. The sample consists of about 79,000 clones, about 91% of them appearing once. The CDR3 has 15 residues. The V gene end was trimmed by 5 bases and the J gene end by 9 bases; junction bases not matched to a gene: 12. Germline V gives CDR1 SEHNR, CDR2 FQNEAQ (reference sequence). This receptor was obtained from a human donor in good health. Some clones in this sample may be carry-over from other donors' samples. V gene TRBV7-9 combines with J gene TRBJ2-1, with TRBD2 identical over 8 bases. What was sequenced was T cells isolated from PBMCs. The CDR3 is CASSQGSGSMFEQFF. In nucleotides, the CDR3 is TGTGCCAGCAGCCAGGGGAGCGGGAGCATGTTTGAGCAGTTCTTC.